The TCR beta chain described here comes from a study of CD8 T cells in Susac syndrome. Sequencing targeted TCR beta in blood CD8+ and CD4+ T cells. TEMRA cells were FACS-enriched, unlike CD8+ and CD4+ T cells, which were negatively isolated. This clonotype has only one observation. Antigen: not known. After extraction with the RNeasy kit, roughly 0.45 to 1 ug of the RNA was reverse transcribed using random hexamers. immunoSEQ multiplex PCR amplified TCR beta CDR3 across 54 Vbeta, 13 Jbeta. From the immunoSEQ multiplex PCR reads, TCRdb called clonotypes with MiXCR, one entry per CDR3 protein. The sample shows around 280,000 distinct CDR3 sequences, 92% of them seen only once. Study-wide findings and caveats: An acknowledgment was made by the study that its TCR sequencing and HLA analysis involved relatively few individuals.

CDR3 length equals 12 residues. CDR1 is SQVTM and CDR2 is ANQGSEA in the germline V gene. Losses at the gene ends were 6 bases for V and 8 bases for J; bases not matched to a gene: 6. Sequencing input: CD4+ T cells from PBMCs. The origin of this receptor is a human donor with multiple sclerosis. The genes are TRBV29-1 and TRBJ2-1, with TRBD2 matching 8 bases. DNA of the CDR3: TGCAGCGTAGGGACTAGTGGCTATGAGCAGTTCTTC. Amino acids: CSVGTSGYEQFF.